These 8 T cell receptor beta chains originate from one sample sequenced in a study of shared clonotypes between healthy human individuals. The assay was immunoSEQ multiplex PCR, and TCRdb's table has in-frame clones only and misses some. The table shows approximately 500,000 clones, with 70% to 80% occurring only once. Sequencing was carried out using PBMCs. These receptors were collected from a woman in her 40s in good health. Some clones in this sample may be carry-over from other donors' samples.

The V and J genes are TRBV15 and TRBJ2-2, with 9 positions matching TRBD1. The CDR3 has 17 amino acids. From germline, CDR1 is LNHNV and CDR2 YYDKDF (reference sequence). Unmatched junction bases numbered 7, after V lost 0 bases and J lost 5 bases. CDR3 region: CATSRDLSGQGTGELFF. The DNA for the CDR3 is TGTGCCACCAGCAGAGATCTCTCGGGACAGGGTACCGGGGAGCTGTTTTTT.

The chain recombines TRBV7-9 with TRBJ2-2; D remains unclear. This CDR3 spans 17 amino acids. The V and J ends lost 4 bases and 3 bases respectively, with 18 bases between them. The germline V gene encodes CDR1 SEHNR and CDR2 FQNEAQ (reference sequence). The CDR3 sequence is CASSSIKDGSYTGELFF. In DNA form, the CDR3 reads TGTGCCAGCAGCTCTATAAAGGACGGTAGCTACACCGGGGAGCTGTTTTTT.

A few counts support this clone. The chain links TRBV30 to TRBJ1-1; unclear D gene. CDR1 and CDR2 (germline): GTSNPN, SVGIG (reference sequence). The CDR3 runs to 13 residues. Trimming took 5 bases from V and 3 from J, leaving 13 bases between them. The CDR3 nucleotides read TGTGCCTGGGCTTACCAAAGGGACACTGAAGCTTTCTTT. This codes for CAWAYQRDTEAFF.

The chain employs TRBV5-1 and TRBJ2-1, with D unresolved. The V and J ends lost 0 bases and 1 base respectively, with 5 bases between them. Germline V gene data show CDR1 as SGHRS and CDR2 as YFSETQ. The CDR3 covers 14 residues. CDR3 residues: CASSLDTSYNEQFF. The CDR3 bases are TGCGCCAGCAGCTTGGACACTTCCTACAATGAGCAGTTCTTC.

The chain combines TRBV9 with TRBJ1-2, with D possibly matching TRBD1 (5 bases). CDR3 length equals 16 residues. V shed 0 bases and J shed 0 bases, with 12 bases lying between them. Per the germline V gene, CDR1 is SGDLS and CDR2 is YYNGEE. CDR3 sequence reads: CASSVGGAGANYGYTF. CDR3 nucleotide sequence: TGTGCCAGCAGCGTAGGGGGCGCTGGGGCTAACTATGGCTACACCTTC.

This clone appeared many times. The V and J genes are TRBV7-9 and TRBJ1-1, with no clear D. The CDR3 loop spans 16 amino acids. Trimming left V 1 base short and J 0 bases short, with 12 bases between. CDR1 is SEHNR and CDR2 is FQNEAQ in the germline V gene (reference sequence). The CDR3 DNA reads TGTGCCAGCAGCTTAGGGGCTGGACGTCTGAACACTGAAGCTTTCTTT. Its protein product is CASSLGAGRLNTEAFF.

The rearrangement uses TRBV10-1 and TRBJ2-7; D unresolved. Germline V gives CDR1 WNHNN, CDR2 SYGVQD (reference sequence). The CDR3 is 20 amino acids. V lost 0 bases, J lost 2 bases, and 26 bases lay in between. This CDR3 is CASSESTRGSVNARTYEQYF. The CDR3 DNA follows: TGCGCCAGCAGTGAGTCGACGCGTGGCAGCGTGAACGCTCGAACCTACGAGCAGTACTTC.

V and J are TRBV5-1 and TRBJ2-3; TRBD1 matches 8 bases. This CDR3 spans 16 amino acids. J lost 2 bases, V lost 7 bases, and 12 bases had no gene match. Germline CDR1 and CDR2: SGHRS and YFSETQ. CDR3 in DNA: TGCGCCAGCTCCCGGGGGCAGGGGGCTAACACAGATACGCAGTATTTT. Its protein product is CASSRGQGANTDTQYF.